The table lists the clone carrying this T cell receptor (beta chain) with many counts. The sample comes from a study of T cells in Graves' hyperthyroidism and ophthalmopathy. Amplification of TCR beta CDR3 regions was performed using RNA transcripts as template. An initial round of RT-PCR targeting the TCR CDR3 relied on the HTBI primer set. TCRdb reanalysed the multiplex PCR reads using MiXCR and keeps one entry per CDR3 protein. Of some 350,000 distinct CDR3 sequences listed, 25% were seen once; the top ten hold over 70%. The CDR3 spans 16 residues. Trimming cost V 3 bases and J 4 bases; bases outside gene matches: 6. CDR1 is MDHEN and CDR2 is SYDVKM in the germline V gene.

The chain employs TRBV28 and TRBJ2-5; 12 bases are a match to TRBD2. Sequencing was carried out using blood. This clonotype was sampled from a man aged 50 or older with Graves' hyperthyroidism. This CDR3 reads CASSFPTSGSRETQYF. The CDR3 coding sequence is TGTGCCAGCAGTTTCCCGACTAGCGGGAGTCGAGAGACCCAGTACTTC.